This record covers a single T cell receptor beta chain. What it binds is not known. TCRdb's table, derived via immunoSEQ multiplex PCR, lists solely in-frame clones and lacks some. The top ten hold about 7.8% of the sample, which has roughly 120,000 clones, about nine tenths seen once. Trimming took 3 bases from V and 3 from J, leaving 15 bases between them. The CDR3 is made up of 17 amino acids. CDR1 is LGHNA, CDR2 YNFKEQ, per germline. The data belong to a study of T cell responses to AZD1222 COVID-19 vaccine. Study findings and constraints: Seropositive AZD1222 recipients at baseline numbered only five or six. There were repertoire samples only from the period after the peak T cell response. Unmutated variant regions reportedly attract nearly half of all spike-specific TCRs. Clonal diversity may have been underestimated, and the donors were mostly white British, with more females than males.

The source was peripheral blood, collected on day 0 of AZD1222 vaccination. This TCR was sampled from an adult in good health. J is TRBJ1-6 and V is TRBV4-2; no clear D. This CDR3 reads CASSHPPRSGYNSPLHF. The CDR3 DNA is TGTGCCAGCAGCCATCCACCCCGCAGTGGCTATAATTCACCCCTCCACTTT.